This T cell receptor beta chain came from a study of siplizumab effects on memory and regulatory T cells. Study observations and caveats: Alloreactive sequences traceable to unstimulated CD4+ memory cells were significantly reduced by siplizumab.

Clones were read by immunoSEQ multiplex PCR, and TCRdb kept only the in-frame ones, dropping some. The sample holds tens of thousands of clones, roughly 96% seen once. Germline CDR1 reads SEHNR; CDR2 reads FQNEAQ (reference sequence). The CDR3 spans 14 residues. V shed 1 base and J shed 4 bases, with 11 bases lying between them. In regard to this clone: The target antigen is unknown.

What was sequenced was naive CD8+ T cells sorted from blood. The chain uses TRBV7-9 and TRBJ2-7; TRBD2 is a possible D gene (7 bases). The sequence came from a human donor in good health. The CDR3 DNA sequence: TGTGCCAGCAGCTTAGACGGGGGGCGGTACGAGCAGTACTTC. Encoded protein: CASSLDGGRYEQYF. The whole variable domain, remainder taken from reference TRBV7-9 and TRBJ2-7, is DTGVSQNPRHKITKRGQNVTFRCDPISEHNRLYWYRQTLGQGPEFLTYFQNEAQLEKSRLLSDRFSAERPKGSFSTLEIQRTEQGDSAMYLCASSLDGGRYEQYFGPGTRLTVT.